The T cell receptor (beta chain) described here comes from a study of T cell changes during pregnancy in multiple sclerosis. This clone was counted between two and nine times. V lost 1 base to trimming and J lost 0 bases, with 6 bases between them. The CDR3 extends over 14 amino acids. Germline values: CDR1 SEHNR, CDR2 FQNEAQ (reference sequence). Some clones are missing from TCRdb's copy, which holds only in-frame ones; the method was immunoSEQ multiplex PCR. The data hold 50,000 or so clones, with over 75% observed a single time. The sequence was obtained from a female donor with multiple sclerosis, enrolled in a pregnancy study. The chain links TRBV7-9 to TRBJ1-1; no definite D call. The material sequenced was CD8+ T cells from peripheral blood mononuclear cells, taken in the second trimester of pregnancy. CDR3 loop: CASSLGQLNTEAFF. The CDR3 DNA reads TGTGCCAGCAGCTTAGGGCAGTTGAACACTGAAGCTTTCTTT.